The next 2 T cell receptor beta chains were all read from a single sample in a study of RUNX1 and TCR beta rearrangement in T-cell leukemia. Next generation amplicon sequencing characterized TCR beta DJ and VDJ rearrangements. TCRdb independently ran MiXCR on the PCR reads; one entry per CDR3 protein. In total, the table holds a couple of distinct CDR3 sequences. Sequenced input: blood. The receptors originated from a male donor with T-cell acute lymphoblastic leukemia.

This chain joins TRBV19 and TRBJ1-4; 11 bases map to TRBD1. The CDR3 extends over 15 amino acids. Germline CDR1 reads LNHDA; CDR2 reads SQIVND (reference sequence). Losses at the gene ends were 5 bases for V and 7 bases for J; bases not matched to a gene: 6. The CDR3, as DNA: TGTGCCAGTAGTGGATGGACAGGGGGCGGTGAAAAACTGTTTTTT. It codes for CASSGWTGGGEKLFF.

This rearrangement joins TRBV8-2 to TRBJ2-1. TRBV8-2 represents a pseudogene. There are 9 residues in the CDR3. The CDR3 loop reads CGEHNEQFF. CDR3 coding DNA: TGTGGGGAGCACAATGAGCAGTTCTTC.